This T cell receptor (beta chain) was sequenced in a study of molecular identifiers for immune sequencing clone quantification. Turning to the study itself: Sequencing covered four of five parts into which replicate RNA from approximately 22,000 or 94,000 naive CD8 cells was split.

A word on this clonotype: Its matching antigen is unknown.

Previously reported methods and listed TCR primers produced the bulk TCR libraries. Each CDR3 protein is one row after TCRdb ran MiXCR on the PCR reads. The sample carries nearly 650,000 distinct CDR3 sequences, less than 30% recorded once. Study results and caveats: Sizes of clones that are highly expanded could be underestimated (if identical TCR molecules share a barcode). Spike-in Jurkat TCR RNA from a single cell reportedly registered among one million naive cells.

The sequencing input was naive CD8+ T cells from blood, with Jurkat cell RNA spiked in. Regarding subset: FACS-sorted CD8+CD4-CCR7+CD45RA+ naive T cells. The sequence was obtained from a human donor in good health. Some libraries in this study had Jurkat cell RNA spiked in.

CDR3 nucleotide sequence: TGTGCCATCACGGTCTTGGGGGGCTACGAGCAGTACTTC. It translates to CAITVLGGYEQYF. This sequence joins TRBV7-9 and TRBJ2-7; possible D gene TRBD2, 6 bases. Germline CDR1 is SEHNR and CDR2 is FQNEAQ (reference sequence). The CDR3 covers 13 residues. V was pared by 10 bases and J by 3 bases, with 16 bases between.